This record covers a single TCR beta chain. This specimen belongs to a study of control samples from healthy donors and cancer patients. Produced via immunoSEQ multiplex PCR; TCRdb's table is partial and in-frame only. The sample contains 100,000 to 150,000 clones, roughly 92% of which appear only once. Germline V gene sequence: CDR1 SGHRS, CDR2 YFSETQ. The length of the CDR3 is 13 residues. The V end was cut by 4 bases, the J end by 8 bases, with 12 bases between. Sequenced input: PBMCs. This TCR came from a man at least 80 years old with head and neck cancer. This chain links TRBV5-1 with TRBJ1-4; a weak D match, TRBD1 (5 bases). The CDR3 DNA sequence: TGCGCCAGCAGCCCGGGGACTTTGGAAAAACTGTTTTTT. Its translation: CASSPGTLEKLFF.